This section outlines one T cell receptor (beta chain) sequence together with its context. The identical CDR3 is also encoded by other nucleotide sequences in the sample. This specimen belongs to a study of TIL therapy for anti-PD-1-resistant metastatic lung cancer. This CDR3 is 14 amino acids long. In germline, CDR1 is ENHRY, CDR2 SYGVKD. V dropped 9 bases and J dropped 3; count of bases not matched to a gene: 5. The time point is: pre-treatment sample, taken before nivolumab and TIL therapy. Enrollment ran from 2017 to early 2020. This was the immunoSEQ v3 assay. TCRdb's copy holds only in-frame clones and misses some; the assay was immunoSEQ multiplex PCR. This sample has about 17,000 clones, with 83% found just once.

The sequence derives from a person aged 25 to 80 with non-small cell lung cancer. V and J are TRBV10-3 and TRBJ1-5; 10 bases agree with TRBD1. The source was blood, collected at baseline. In nucleotides, the CDR3 is TGTGCCATTGGGACAGGGGATTCCAATCAGCCCCAGCATTTT. This translates into CAIGTGDSNQPQHF.